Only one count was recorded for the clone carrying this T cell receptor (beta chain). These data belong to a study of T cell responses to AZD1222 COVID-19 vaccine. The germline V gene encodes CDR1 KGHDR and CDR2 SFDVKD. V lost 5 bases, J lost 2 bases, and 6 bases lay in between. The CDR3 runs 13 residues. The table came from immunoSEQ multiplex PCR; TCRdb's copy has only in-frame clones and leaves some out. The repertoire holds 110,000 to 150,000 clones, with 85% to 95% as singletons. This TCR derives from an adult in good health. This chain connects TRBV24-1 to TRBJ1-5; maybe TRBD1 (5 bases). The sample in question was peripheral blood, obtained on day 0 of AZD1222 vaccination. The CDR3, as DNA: TGTGCCACCAGTGGCAGGGGCAATCAGCCCCAGCATTTT. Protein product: CATSGRGNQPQHF.